This paragraph covers one T cell receptor beta chain sequence. Its binding antigen is unknown. It has no much larger one-base neighbor in the sample; base qualities were not kept. Another Seattle source contributed samples from volunteer blood donors who had recovered from COVID-19. The collaborating institutions used their own protocols to collect whole blood in K2EDTA tubes. For TCRbeta analysis, collaborators shipped samples in one of three forms: frozen whole blood, isolated PBMCs, or DNA extracted from either of those sample types. Per the germline V gene, MDHEN is the CDR1 and SYDVKM is the CDR2. At the junction V is shortened by 4 bases and J by 0 bases, with 4 bases in between. The CDR3 runs 13 amino acids, cysteine and phenylalanine included. Of the read, only the CDR3 DNA is kept; its 39 bases are in frame from base 1. TCRbeta CDR3 regions were amplified from genomic DNA using the immunoSEQ Assay, a bias-controlled multiplex PCR. In the original analysis: The number of nucleated cells in each sample was estimated from the amplification of reference gene primers within the assay. To quantify the absolute abundance of each unique TCRbeta CDR3 rearrangement, sequence reads were collapsed and filtered. For each sample, productive Simpson clonality was calculated as the square root of Simpson's diversity index across productive rearrangements. What TCRdb holds here is the immuneACCESS table cut down to in-frame rearrangements. Part of the clones is not present; checked against another copy, under half of the missing clones reflect an unresolved V gene, and the others are unexplained. The D gene and trimming were derived from the DNA, and the V and J assignments and clone size from that table. Across this sample there are about 150,000 clones, with around 86% seen only once. Of the sample, 13% is held by the ten largest clones.

The data derive from a study of blood T cell repertoires in COVID-19 (dated by TCRdb to 2020 to 2021). Background for the entire study: The collaborator samples originated in the United States, Italy and Spain and spanned the acute and convalescent phases of COVID-19. The material from the prospective study consisted of cDNA or gDNA derived from T cells, B-cell-depleted T cells, or PBMCs. Deeply sampled blood TCRbeta repertoires from subjects exposed to, actively infected with, or recovered from COVID-19 were included in the dataset. The repertoires were released in a freely available public database intended as a resource for research on the immune response to SARS-CoV-2. The samples were drawn from two sources: the first 160 participants of the ongoing ImmuneRACE study, and 1,200 or so subjects contributed by 6 global collaborators. Sample metadata almost always included a de-identified subject ID, COVID-19 status, age in years and sex. Where available, HLA class I and class II types were obtained from metadata supplied by the sample provider rather than from assay-based typing.

The paper as a whole reports these results and caveats: Clinical and demographic metadata were provided uncurated, with the amount varying by source and participant.

This receptor chain uses TRBV28 and TRBJ2-4; there is no confident call for the D gene. This TCR came from a man in his 70s who had recovered from COVID-19. Input material: peripheral blood. The DNA sequence is as follows: TGTGCCAGCAGTTCGGTAGCCAAAAACATTCAGTACTTC. Its coded protein is CASSSVAKNIQYF.